These 17 T cell receptor beta chains were sequenced from one sample in a study of blood T cell repertoires in COVID-19 (dated by TCRdb to 2020 to 2022). Library method: the immunoSEQ multiplex PCR assay. In its TCRdb copy, this immuneACCESS table keeps in-frame sequences only and misses some clones. Where compared with another copy, unresolved V genes explain less than half of these, and the others have no known cause. Here the sample has roughly 200,000 clones; 85% to 90% occur a single time. Clones ranked in the top ten supply approximately 2.5% of the sample. The material sequenced was peripheral blood. All receptors derive from a man between 40 and 49 years old with active or convalescent COVID-19.

This clone turned up a few times. The same CDR3 is also encoded by other DNA sequences in this sample. The chain links TRBV9 to TRBJ1-6; 8 bases fit TRBD1. V lost 5 bases and J lost 6; bases outside the gene matches: 4. The CDR3 consists of 14 residues. CDR1 SGDLS and CDR2 YYNGEE come from the germline V gene. The CDR3 DNA is TGTGCCAGCAGTGGACAGGGCGCTAATTCACCCCTCCACTTT. As protein: CASSGQGANSPLHF.

This chain links TRBV3-1 (or the pseudogene TRBV3-2) with TRBJ1-5; 8 bases fit TRBD1. CDR3 length: 15 residues. The V and J ends lost 6 bases and 5 bases, in that order; junction bases with no gene match: 9. Germline-derived CDR1 and CDR2 are LGHDT and YNNKEL (reference sequence). CDR3 protein: CASRENRGGYQPQHF. CDR3 bases: TGTGCCAGCAGAGAAAACAGGGGGGGCTATCAGCCCCAGCATTTT.

The chain employs TRBV28 and TRBJ1-4, with 8 bases lining up with TRBD1. Germline assignment: CDR1 MDHEN and CDR2 SYDVKM. V was clipped by 8 bases and J by 8 bases; unmatched bases: 10. The CDR3 contains 14 residues. The CDR3 DNA reads as TGTGCCAGCTTCACGTCGGGGACAGGAGAAAAACTGTTTTTT. Translated, it gives CASFTSGTGEKLFF.

This clone was found once. This chain's CDR3 is CASSPLRADLNTEAFF. CDR3 coding DNA: TGTGCCAGCAGTCCTTTGAGGGCAGACTTGAACACTGAAGCTTTCTTT. The rearrangement uses TRBV7-2 and TRBJ1-1, with D uncertain. The CDR3 length is 16 residues. Germline lookup yields CDR1 SGHTA and CDR2 FQGNSA. The ends were cut back, 6 bases at V and 0 bases at J, with 17 bases in the middle.

The rearrangement uses TRBV30 and TRBJ2-2; D is ambiguous. This CDR3 is built from 13 residues. Germline loops: CDR1 GTSNPN, CDR2 SVGIG (reference sequence). Trimming stripped 0 bases from V and 8 bases from J, with 10 bases between. Written as DNA, the CDR3 is TGTGCCTGGAGTGTTATCTTCCGTGGGGAGCTGTTTTTT. Amino acids: CAWSVIFRGELFF.

V usage is TRBV7-9 and J usage is TRBJ1-1; D is possibly TRBD1 (5 bases). The CDR3 is made up of 14 amino acids. The ends were cut back, 5 bases at V and 3 bases at J, with 13 bases in the middle. The germline CDR1 and CDR2 sequences are SEHNR and FQNEAQ (reference sequence). CDR3 residues: CASSPGDLDTEAFF. The CDR3 DNA follows: TGTGCCAGCAGCCCGGGGGATCTGGACACTGAAGCTTTCTTT.

This clone was detected only once. The J gene is TRBJ1-4, the V gene TRBV5-5; tentative D call: TRBD1 (6 bases). Between the trimmed V and J ends, which lost 0 bases and 0 bases, there was a span of 12 bases. Looked up from germline, CDR1 is SGHKS and CDR2 is YYEKEE (reference sequence). The CDR3 is made up of 17 amino acids. The CDR3 is CASSLEGKGATNEKLFF. CDR3 in DNA: TGTGCCAGCAGCTTGGAAGGGAAGGGGGCAACTAATGAAAAACTGTTTTTT.

The gene calls are TRBV12-3 or TRBV12-4 and TRBJ2-3; possible D gene TRBD2, 6 bases. The CDR3 is made up of 13 amino acids. V lost 3 bases and J lost 5, with 9 bases in between. As DNA, the CDR3 is TGTGCCAGCAGTTTCTCCGGGGGAGATACGCAGTATTTT. This codes for CASSFSGGDTQYF.

The gene calls are TRBV5-5 and TRBJ1-6, with D uncertain. This CDR3 region has 15 residues. CDR1 and CDR2 (germline): SGHKS, YYEKEE (reference sequence). Trimming removed 4 bases from V and 4 bases from J, with 12 bases in between. The CDR3 protein is CASSIPLQYNSPLHF. The DNA of the CDR3 is TGTGCCAGCAGCATACCCCTACAGTATAATTCACCCCTCCACTTT.

This clone has just one count. CDR3 nucleotide sequence: TGCGCCAGCAGCCAAGAGACGGGCTATGGCTACACCTTC. Its translation: CASSQETGYGYTF. The chain recombines TRBV4-3 with TRBJ1-2; D not certain. V gave up 0 bases and J gave up 4 bases, with 6 bases separating them. The CDR3 has 13 amino acids. Germline-derived CDR1 and CDR2 are LGHNA and YSLEER.

The chain joins TRBV28 to TRBJ1-4, with D unresolved. Trimming removed 8 bases at V and 11 bases at J, with 18 bases between. Germline lookup yields CDR1 MDHEN and CDR2 SYDVKM. This CDR3 spans 13 amino acids. In DNA form, the CDR3 reads TGTGCCAGCGCGCTGGTCGGGATGTCGAAACTGTTTTTT. Amino acid sequence: CASALVGMSKLFF. The full variable domain, rest sourced from reference TRBV28 and TRBJ1-4, is DVKVTQSSRYLVKRTGEKVFLECVQDMDHENMFWYRQDPGLGLRLIYFSYDVKMKEKGDIPEGYSVSREKKERFSLILESASTNQTSMYLCASALVGMSKLFFGSGTQLSVL.

V gene TRBV9 combines with J gene TRBJ1-2; TRBD1 might be the D (6 bases). CDR1 and CDR2 from the germline V gene are SGDLS and YYNGEE. The length of the CDR3 is 15 residues. V was clipped by 2 bases and J by 8 bases, with 19 bases between them. For the CDR3, the DNA is TGTGCCAGCAGCGTGATACAGGGAGGGAGTGGAGGCTACACCTTC. Amino acids: CASSVIQGGSGGYTF. Combining the CDR3 with reference TRBV9 and TRBJ1-2 gives the whole variable domain DSGVTQTPKHLITATGQRVTLRCSPRSGDLSVYWYQQSLDQGLQFLIQYYNGEERAKGNILERFSAQQFPDLHSELNLSSLELGDSALYFCASSVIQGGSGGYTFGSGTRLTVV.

The chain combines TRBV5-1 with TRBJ1-2; 10 nucleotides match TRBD1. With V trimmed by 4 bases and J by 8 bases, 5 bases remained unmatched. The CDR3 loop spans 13 amino acids. Germline V gives CDR1 SGHRS, CDR2 YFSETQ. CDR3 nucleotide sequence: TGCGCCAGCAGCCGAGGACAGGGGGAAGGCTACACCTTC. It translates to CASSRGQGEGYTF.

J is TRBJ1-2 and V is TRBV6-5; 10 nucleotides match TRBD1. J gave up 6 bases and V 6 bases, and 1 base lay outside the gene matches. CDR1 and CDR2 from the germline V gene are MNHEY and SVGAGI. The CDR3 totals 12 residues. The CDR3 coding sequence is TGTGCCAGCAGAGGGACAGGGGATGGCTACACCTTC. The encoded protein is CASRGTGDGYTF.

CDR3 nucleotides: TGTGCCAGCAGCTTAAGCTGGGCGAACCAAGAGACCCAGTACTTC. Its protein is CASSLSWANQETQYF. The chain links TRBV7-3 to TRBJ2-5, with D unresolved. The V and J ends lost 1 base and 0 bases respectively, with 9 bases between them. Germline assignment: CDR1 SGHTA and CDR2 FQGTGA. This CDR3 has 15 amino acids.

A few counts support this clone. V usage is TRBV5-1 and J usage is TRBJ1-5; a weak D match, TRBD1 (5 bases). CDR1 and CDR2 (germline): SGHRS, YFSETQ. V was clipped by 5 bases and J by 2 bases, with 11 bases between them. The CDR3 extends over 14 amino acids. The CDR3 nucleotides are TGCGCCAGCAGTACGGGACTCGGCAATCAGCCCCAGCATTTT. Its translation is CASSTGLGNQPQHF.

This chain joins TRBV7-2 and TRBJ2-5, with 9 bases lining up with TRBD2. V dropped 3 bases and J dropped 4; count of bases not matched to a gene: 3. From germline, CDR1 is SGHTA and CDR2 FQGNSA. The CDR3 runs 14 residues. The CDR3 sequence is CASSFLTSGETQYF. The CDR3 DNA sequence: TGTGCCAGCAGCTTCTTGACTAGCGGAGAGACCCAGTACTTC.